This TCR beta chain is from a study of cytomegalovirus exposure and HLA in healthy donors. Findings of the study overall: What a later analysis reportedly showed was that an Asian-associated ancestry cluster had fewer N-insertions than the roughly 720-donor mean. It was taken for granted in presence/absence analyses that sequencing depth across donors was roughly uniform. Another analysis was done later, and it associated around 15,000 TCR beta sequences with HLA alleles at 0.05 false discovery rate.

On this clone itself: As yet, its antigen is unknown.

The V gene end was trimmed by 3 bases and the J gene end by 7 bases; junction bases not matched to a gene: 3. CDR1 SGHKS and CDR2 YYEKEE come from the germline V gene (reference sequence). The CDR3 is 13 residues long. 60 Vbeta and 13 Jbeta primers were used in PCR. Libraries were prepared by immunoSEQ multiplex PCR; TCRdb keeps only in-frame clonotypes and omits some of them. The sample includes about 110,000 clones, approximately 70% of them seen just once. The sequenced sample consisted of PBMCs. This TCR was recovered from a man in his forties or fifties in good health and CMV-seronegative. The chain employs TRBV5-5 and TRBJ2-2; TRBD1 agrees at 7 bases. The CDR3 DNA sequence: TGTGCCAGCAGCTCTACAGGGGTCGGGGAGCTGTTTTTT. Its translation is CASSSTGVGELFF.